This is a list of T cell receptor beta chains from one sample in a study of early T cells in non-severe SARS-CoV-2 infection. TCRdb processed the 5' RACE reads anew with MiXCR; each CDR3 protein has one entry. The sample contains some 100,000 distinct CDR3 sequences, about 14% of which appear only once. Specimen: whole blood. The receptors were sampled from an adult who was a healthcare worker with PCR-confirmed SARS-CoV-2 infection or an uninfected control (not recorded which). CDR3s include the opening cysteine and the closing phenylalanine or tryptophan. The order of the fields is V gene, clone size, J gene, D gene, CDR3 length, CDR3 DNA, CDR3 protein. The D gene is left open where the match is weak. Clone size appears in some rows only: once, few, many, or a class for an expanded clone.

>TRBV5-6|few|TRBJ2-5|-|15
TGTGCCAGCAGCTTGGCTCCGCAGGGTTGGGAGACCCAGTACTTC
CASSLAPQGWETQYF
>TRBV3-1|few|TRBJ2-3|TRBD2|16
TGTGCCAGCAGCCAAGTAACCGGGGGGGCCACAGATACGCAGTATTTT
CASSQVTGGATDTQYF
>TRBV6-2/TRBV6-3|many|TRBJ1-6|-|16
TGTGCCAGCAGTTACTTGGGGGCTGAAAGTAATTCACCCCTCCACTTT
CASSYLGAESNSPLHF
>TRBV12-3/TRBV12-4|few|TRBJ2-3|-|15
TGTGCCAGCAGTGCCCCAAGGACAGGCACAGATACGCAGTATTTT
CASSAPRTGTDTQYF
>TRBV20-1|-|TRBJ1-4|-|14
TGCAGTGCGCAAGGAGGTCCACCTAATGAAAAACTGTTTTTT
CSAQGGPPNEKLFF
>TRBV5-1|many|TRBJ1-5|-|15
TGCGCCAGCAGCCCCGAGCCGTATAGCAATCAGCCCCAGCATTTT
CASSPEPYSNQPQHF
>TRBV19|few|TRBJ1-5|-|14
TGTGCCAGTAGTGATACGGGGTACAATCAGCCCCAGCATTTT
CASSDTGYNQPQHF
>TRBV2|many|TRBJ1-6|-|14
TGTGCCAGCAGGGGGCAAGGGGCGCGTTCACCCCTCCACTTT
CASRGQGARSPLHF
>TRBV10-2|-|TRBJ2-5|TRBD2|16
TGCGCCAGCAAAATTCGTGGACTAGCGGATCAAGAGACCCAGTACTTC
CASKIRGLADQETQYF
>TRBV5-1|-|TRBJ2-3|TRBD1|15
TGCGCCAGCAGCTTGGGGGGACAGCGCACAGATACGCAGTATTTT
CASSLGGQRTDTQYF
>TRBV20-1|-|TRBJ2-1|-|13
TGCAGTGCTAGAGATCGGACTACTAATGAGCAGTTCTTC
CSARDRTTNEQFF
>TRBV18|few|TRBJ2-5|-|17
TGTGCCAGCTCACTCCTAATAACAAACAGCGGTCAAGAGACCCAGTACTTC
CASSLLITNSGQETQYF
>TRBV29-1|-|TRBJ2-3|-|12
TGCAGCGCACTCCCGGGGACAGATACGCAGTATTTT
CSALPGTDTQYF
>TRBV4-1|-|TRBJ2-2|-|18
TGCGCCAGCAGCCAAGTGATAACTACGGATACGAACACCGGGGAGCTGTTTTTT
CASSQVITTDTNTGELFF
>TRBV29-1|-|TRBJ1-1|-|13
TGCAGCGCTGAAAAAACGGTCAACACTGAAGCTTTCTTT
CSAEKTVNTEAFF
>TRBV29-1|few|TRBJ2-1|TRBD1|12
TGCAGCGTTGAAGATACAGGGGATGAGCAGTTCTTC
CSVEDTGDEQFF
>TRBV2|many|TRBJ2-3|-|15
TGTGCCAGCAGTGTACTAGTAACCAATTCAGATACGCAGTATTTT
CASSVLVTNSDTQYF
>TRBV20-1|few|TRBJ2-2|-|14
TGCAGTGCTAGAGGGCCAACGAACACCGGGGAGCTGTTTTTT
CSARGPTNTGELFF
>TRBV3-1|many|TRBJ1-2|TRBD1|15
TGTGCCAGCAGCCAAGGGACAGGGCAGTACTATGGCTACACCTTC
CASSQGTGQYYGYTF
>TRBV11-2|few|TRBJ2-5|TRBD1|16
TGTGCCAGCAGCTTACCCGGGACAGGGGGAGCAGAGACCCAGTACTTC
CASSLPGTGGAETQYF
>TRBV9|-|TRBJ2-5|TRBD2|16
TGTGCCAGCAGCGTAACTGGACTAGCGGGGGGCGAGACCCAGTACTTC
CASSVTGLAGGETQYF
>TRBV5-1|few|TRBJ1-2|-|13
TGCGCCAGCAGCCCTAGAGGCGACTATGGCTACACCTTC
CASSPRGDYGYTF
>TRBV20-1|-|TRBJ1-1|-|15
TGCAGTGCTAGAGACCCCACGGGGGTCAACACTGAAGCTTTCTTT
CSARDPTGVNTEAFF
>TRBV5-1|-|TRBJ2-5|TRBD2|17
TGCGCCAGCAGCTCCGGACTAGCGGGGGGCCAACAAGAGACCCAGTACTTC
CASSSGLAGGQQETQYF
>TRBV29-1|-|TRBJ1-2|-|17
TGCAGCGTTGAAACGGATCAGGGAGGAACTTCTGGGTATGGCTACACCTTC
CSVETDQGGTSGYGYTF
>TRBV20-1|-|TRBJ2-5|-|14
TGCAGTGCTCCGGTTGGGGGGGCACAAGAGACCCAGTACTTC
CSAPVGGAQETQYF
>TRBV5-1|many|TRBJ1-1|TRBD1|15
TGCGCCAGCAGAGAAAACAGGGGCGACAACACTGAAGCTTTCTTT
CASRENRGDNTEAFF
>TRBV29-1|once|TRBJ1-1|-|13
TGCAGCGTCCAGGGGAGGCTTAACACTGAAGCTTTCTTT
CSVQGRLNTEAFF
>TRBV9|many|TRBJ2-5|-|13
TGTGCCAGCAGCGTAGAACGGGGAGAGACCCAGTACTTC
CASSVERGETQYF
>TRBV4-1|-|TRBJ2-3|-|14
TGCGCCAGCAGCCAAGATCCGGAAGCGGATACGCAGTATTTT
CASSQDPEADTQYF
>TRBV5-1|few|TRBJ2-5|TRBD1|14
TGCGCCAGCAACCTCGGGACAGGGTTGGAGACCCAGTACTTC
CASNLGTGLETQYF